Given below is one TCR beta chain in context. Its target is unknown. The data derive from a study of siplizumab effects on memory and regulatory T cells. Libraries were prepared by immunoSEQ multiplex PCR; TCRdb keeps only in-frame clonotypes and omits some of them. The sample carries some 53,000 clones, about 97% recorded once. Overall study results and limits: Significantly reduced by siplizumab was the cumulative frequency of alloreactive sequences, namely those traceable to unstimulated CD4+ memory cells.

Specimen: naive CD4+ T cells sorted from blood. The source of this sequence is a human donor in good health.

The CDR3 region is CASSPSSYEQYF. CDR3 nucleotides: TGCGCCAGCAGCCCAAGCTCCTACGAGCAGTACTTC. The J gene is TRBJ2-7, the V gene TRBV5-1; D is uncertain. The CDR3 is 12 residues long. V was clipped by 4 bases and J by 0 bases, with 5 bases between them. Germline V gene sequence: CDR1 SGHRS, CDR2 YFSETQ.